The clone carrying this TCR beta chain occurred many times. Its antigen is still unknown. This sample stems from a study of T cells in Graves' hyperthyroidism and ophthalmopathy. The CDR3 sequence is 14 residues long. The ends lost 4 bases at V and 5 bases at J; junction bases unmatched: 6. The germline V gene encodes CDR1 SNHLY and CDR2 FYNNEI. Study-level findings and limits: Separation of ophthalmopathy from stable hyperthyroidism was achieved by a 13 V-J model.

TCR beta CDR3 sequences were amplified from RNA transcripts. HTBI primers were used for first-round RT-PCR of the TCR CDR3. TCRdb re-derived calls from the multiplex PCR reads in MiXCR, one entry per CDR3 protein. The sample yields under 300,000 distinct CDR3 sequences, around 15% seen once. The chain recombines TRBV2 with TRBJ1-2; 8 bases are shared with TRBD1. This TCR was recovered from a woman between 50 and 59 years old with Graves' hyperthyroidism that later progressed to Graves' ophthalmopathy. The sample consisted of blood. Here the CDR3 reads CASSGDRSYYGYTF. The CDR3 nucleotides read TGTGCCAGCAGTGGGGACAGGAGTTATTATGGCTACACCTTC.